The 6 T cell receptor beta chains listed next were all sequenced from one sample in a study of Ad26.COV2.S vaccination and SARS-CoV-2 variants. The treatment: roughly 20 received Ad26.COV2.S at low or high dose, single or two shots; about 5 received placebo; per-sample allocation not given. It was on day 63 after the first vaccine or placebo injection that samples were taken. The protocol was immunoSEQ multiplex PCR, while the TCRdb copy is restricted to in-frame clones and leaves out a portion. The sample has approximately 480,000 clones; 87% are singletons. Sequenced here: peripheral blood, sampled in a trial of Ad26.COV2.S vaccine versus placebo. Receptors were obtained from a person aged 18-60 years who received the Ad26.COV2.S COVID-19 vaccine or a placebo.

This chain links TRBV5-8 with TRBJ2-5, with 8 bases identical to TRBD1. Germline V CDR1 and CDR2: SGHTS, YDEGEE. J lost 5 bases, V lost 4 bases, and 7 bases had no gene match. CDR3 length equals 14 residues. The CDR3 reads CASSIGTGRETQYF. CDR3 coding DNA: TGTGCCAGCAGCATCGGGACAGGCAGGGAGACCCAGTACTTC.

The chain joins TRBV28 to TRBJ1-5; TRBD1 agrees at 7 bases. The germline V gene has CDR1 MDHEN and CDR2 SYDVKM. The CDR3 spans 18 residues. Germline trimming cut 5 bases from V and 0 bases from J; bases unmatched to any gene: 13. CDR3 region: CASSQQGTDPYSNQPQHF. The DNA of the CDR3 is TGTGCCAGCAGTCAGCAAGGGACAGATCCATATAGCAATCAGCCCCAGCATTTT. The full variable domain, in which reference TRBV28 and TRBJ1-5 provide the parts outside the CDR3, is DVKVTQSSRYLVKRTGEKVFLECVQDMDHENMFWYRQDPGLGLRLIYFSYDVKMKEKGDIPEGYSVSREKKERFSLILESASTNQTSMYLCASSQQGTDPYSNQPQHFGDGTRLSIL.

This sequence joins TRBV5-4 and TRBJ1-2; a weak D match, TRBD1 (5 bases). This CDR3 comprises 14 residues. Deletions cut 1 base from V and 3 bases from J, with 10 bases between. Germline V gene lookup returns CDR1 SGHNT and CDR2 YYREEE (reference sequence). The CDR3 sequence: CASSLYGAYYGYTF. The CDR3, as DNA: TGTGCCAGCAGCTTGTATGGGGCCTACTATGGCTACACCTTC.

The rearrangement uses TRBV7-9 and TRBJ1-2, with a weak D call TRBD1 (6 bases). CDR3 length equals 14 residues. Per germline, CDR1 SEHNR and CDR2 FQNEAQ (reference sequence). V was pared by 7 bases and J by 6 bases, with 18 bases between. This CDR3 is CASTGETGLNGYTF. DNA for the CDR3: TGTGCCAGCACGGGAGAAACAGGGTTGAATGGCTACACCTTC.

The V call is TRBV7-3, the J call TRBJ2-7, with a possible D match to TRBD1 (5 bases). With 5 bases removed from V and 3 bases from J, the gap between germline ends came to 11 bases. Per the germline V gene, CDR1 is SGHTA and CDR2 is FQGTGA. The CDR3 is 13 amino acids. CDR3 protein: CASSVSQGYEQYF. The CDR3 nucleotides read TGTGCCAGCAGCGTCTCGCAGGGCTACGAGCAGTACTTC.

The chain links TRBV6-1 to TRBJ1-5; TRBD1 agrees at 8 bases. Germline CDR1 MNHNS, CDR2 SASEGT. The trim removed 4 bases at V and 4 bases at J, leaving 12 bases unmatched. The CDR3 extends over 17 amino acids. CDR3 in amino acids: CASSASVSGGLNQPQHF. CDR3 in DNA: TGTGCCAGCAGTGCTTCGGTCTCAGGGGGCTTAAATCAGCCCCAGCATTTT.